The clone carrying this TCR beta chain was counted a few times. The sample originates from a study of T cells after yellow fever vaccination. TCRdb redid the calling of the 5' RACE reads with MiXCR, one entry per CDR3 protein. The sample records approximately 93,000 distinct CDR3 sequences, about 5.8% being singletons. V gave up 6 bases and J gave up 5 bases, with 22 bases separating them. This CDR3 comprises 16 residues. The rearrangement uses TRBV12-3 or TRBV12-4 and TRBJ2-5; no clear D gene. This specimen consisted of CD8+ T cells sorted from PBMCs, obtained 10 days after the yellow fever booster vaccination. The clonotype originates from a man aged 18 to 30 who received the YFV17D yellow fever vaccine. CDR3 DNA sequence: TGTGCCAGCAGCCCTACCCCCCCGATAGCTGCGGAGACCCAGTACTTC. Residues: CASSPTPPIAAETQYF.